Reported below is one TCR beta chain. The sample comes from a study of cytomegalovirus exposure and HLA in healthy donors. Donors showed nominal health when sampled, although they likely had unrecorded immune exposures. The PCR was carried out with 60 Vbeta primers and 13 Jbeta primers. Assay used: immunoSEQ multiplex PCR; TCRdb lists only in-frame clones, some missing. The table has about 150,000 clones, around 80% seen once; the top ten hold over 1.3%. Germline V gives CDR1 SEHNR, CDR2 FQNEAQ (reference sequence). The CDR3 is 12 residues long. Trimming stripped 5 bases from V and 6 bases from J, with 11 bases between.

The specimen sequenced was PBMCs. This chain links TRBV7-9 with TRBJ2-7, with D unclear. The clonotype comes from a man younger than 30 in good health and CMV-seronegative. The CDR3 DNA reads TGTGCCAGCAGCCTGAGTGAAAGCGAGCAGTACTTC. Its translation: CASSLSESEQYF.